The present T cell receptor (beta chain) was sequenced within a study of blood T cell repertoires in COVID-19 (dated by TCRdb to between 2020 and 2021). Regarding the study in general: Samples from collaborators originated in the United States, Italy and Spain and spanned both the acute and convalescent phases of COVID-19. The prospective study material was composed of cDNA or gDNA derived from T cells, B-cell-depleted T cells, or PBMCs. Deeply sampled blood TCRbeta repertoires from subjects exposed to, actively infected with, or recovered from COVID-19 were included in the dataset. A freely available public database, intended as a resource for researchers studying the immune response to SARS-CoV-2, is where the repertoires were released. The samples were drawn from two sources: the first 160 participants of the ongoing ImmuneRACE study, and 1,254 subjects contributed by 6 global collaborators. The sample metadata nearly always contained a de-identified subject ID, COVID-19 status, age in years and sex. HLA class I and class II types, where available, came from metadata supplied by the sample provider rather than from assay-based typing. What the study reported, not specific to this receptor: The amount of clinical and demographic metadata varied by source and participant and was provided uncurated.

Of note for this clone: Its antigen target is currently unknown. The input lacks base qualities; no much larger clone sits a single base away.

TCRbeta CDR3 regions were amplified from genomic DNA using the immunoSEQ Assay, a bias-controlled multiplex PCR. As for how the authors treated the data: The number of nucleated cells in each sample was estimated by amplification of reference gene primers within the assay. To quantify the absolute abundance of each unique TCRbeta CDR3 rearrangement, sequence reads were collapsed and filtered. For each sample, productive Simpson clonality was calculated by taking the square root of Simpson's diversity index across productive rearrangements. This immuneACCESS table, as held by TCRdb, lists in-frame sequences with V and J called but not all clones. Of the missing ones, under half trace to an unresolved V gene in checked studies; the others have no known cause. V and J calls and clone size are as listed in that table; D and trimming were resolved from the DNA. The sample table lists under 110,000 clones, roughly nine tenths of them with a count of one. Clones ranked in the top ten supply roughly 17% of the sample.

Relative to germline, V is missing 4 bases and J is missing 5 bases, with 19 bases of the junction outside any gene match. Taken from the germline V gene, the CDR1 and CDR2 loops are SGHTA and FQGNSA. The CDR3, cysteine through phenylalanine, is 19 amino acids long. The entry retains the CDR3 DNA only, 57 bases that are in frame from base 1. Each collaborating institution followed its own protocols to collect whole blood in K2EDTA tubes. For TCRbeta analysis, collaborators shipped samples in one of three forms: frozen whole blood, isolated PBMCs, or DNA extracted from either of those sample types. The V and J genes are TRBV7-2 and TRBJ2-3, and TRBD1 matches 9 of the central bases. The specimen sequenced was peripheral blood. This sequence was found in a man aged 50-60 years with acute or convalescent COVID-19. The DNA sequence is given as TGTGCCAGCAGCTCCCCTTATGGCCGGACAGGGGCCAAAGGAGATACGCAGTATTTT. This translates into CASSSPYGRTGAKGDTQYF.